The rows below give T cell receptor beta chains drawn from one sample of a study of cytomegalovirus exposure and HLA in healthy donors. Profiling relied on immunoSEQ multiplex PCR, and the TCRdb table lists in-frame clones only, not all of them. Recorded for this sample: just over 150,000 clones. Source material: PBMCs. Receptor source: a man aged 25 to 40 in good health and CMV-seronegative. The CDR3 runs from the conserved cysteine through the conserved F or W. The D gene is left open where the match is weak.

j_gene: TRBJ1-2
v_gene: TRBV7-9
d_gene: -
CDR3nt: TGTGCCAGCAGCTTAGATGACATCCCACCTGGCTACACCTTC
CDR3aa: CASSLDDIPPGYTF

j_gene: TRBJ1-1
v_gene: TRBV6-1
d_gene: -
CDR3nt: TGTGCCAGCAGTGAAGGTAACAGAGAAGCTTTCTTT
CDR3aa: CASSEGNREAFF

j_gene: TRBJ2-7
v_gene: TRBV4-1
d_gene: TRBD1
CDR3nt: TGCGCCAGCAGCCGGGACAGGGAATACGACGAGCAGTACTTC
CDR3aa: CASSRDREYDEQYF

j_gene: TRBJ2-3
v_gene: TRBV5-4
d_gene: -
CDR3nt: TGTGCCAGCAGCTTGGTACCTGAGGATACGCAGTATTTT
CDR3aa: CASSLVPEDTQYF

j_gene: TRBJ1-2
v_gene: TRBV6-1
d_gene: TRBD1
CDR3nt: TGTGCCAGCAGTCTACGGACAGGGGGAAGTGGCTACACCTTC
CDR3aa: CASSLRTGGSGYTF

j_gene: TRBJ1-6
v_gene: TRBV30
d_gene: -
CDR3nt: TGTGCCCGCTCGACAGCTCCTTCCCTAAATTCACCCCTCCACTTT
CDR3aa: CARSTAPSLNSPLHF

j_gene: TRBJ1-1
v_gene: TRBV6-6
d_gene: -
CDR3nt: TGTGCCAGCAGTTACTCGGCAAGCACTGAAGCTTTCTTT
CDR3aa: CASSYSASTEAFF

j_gene: TRBJ1-4
v_gene: TRBV27
d_gene: -
CDR3nt: TGTGCCAGCAGTTCGGTAAAAACTAATGAAAAACTGTTTTTT
CDR3aa: CASSSVKTNEKLFF

j_gene: TRBJ2-1
v_gene: TRBV25-1
d_gene: -
CDR3nt: TGTGCCAGCAGTGGACTCACGGGGAGCCGGAGCTCCTACAATGAGCAGTTCTTC
CDR3aa: CASSGLTGSRSSYNEQFF

j_gene: TRBJ1-2
v_gene: TRBV29-1
d_gene: -
CDR3nt: TGCAGCGTTGAATCTAAGTACTATGGCTACACCTTC
CDR3aa: CSVESKYYGYTF

j_gene: TRBJ2-2
v_gene: TRBV7-6
d_gene: -
CDR3nt: TGTGCCAGCAGGCAACCCGGTACCGCCGGCGGGAAGCTGTTTTTT
CDR3aa: CASRQPGTAGGKLFF

j_gene: TRBJ1-3
v_gene: TRBV5-6
d_gene: -
CDR3nt: TGTGCCAGCAGCTGGGGGGATCTTCGTGGAAACACCATATATTTT
CDR3aa: CASSWGDLRGNTIYF

j_gene: TRBJ2-2
v_gene: TRBV11-1
d_gene: TRBD2
CDR3nt: TGTGCCAGCGCCAGCGGGAGAAGGGGCACCGGGGAGCTGTTTTTT
CDR3aa: CASASGRRGTGELFF

j_gene: TRBJ2-5
v_gene: TRBV5-6
d_gene: -
CDR3nt: TGTGCCAGCAGCGGGGTTTGGGGCCTCGAGGAGACCCAGTACTTC
CDR3aa: CASSGVWGLEETQYF

j_gene: TRBJ2-3
v_gene: TRBV4-1
d_gene: TRBD2
CDR3nt: TGCGCCAGCAGCCAAGAACTCGCGGGAGGGGTAGATACGCAGTATTTT
CDR3aa: CASSQELAGGVDTQYF

j_gene: TRBJ2-2
v_gene: TRBV7-9
d_gene: TRBD2
CDR3nt: TGTGCCAGCAGTAGCGGGAGGGCCGTCATCGGGGAGCTGTTTTTT
CDR3aa: CASSSGRAVIGELFF

j_gene: TRBJ2-1
v_gene: TRBV7-3
d_gene: -
CDR3nt: TGTGCCAGCAGCCCGGCGGGCGGAAGGAGCTCCTACAATGAGCAGTTCTTC
CDR3aa: CASSPAGGRSSYNEQFF

j_gene: TRBJ1-2
v_gene: TRBV29-1
d_gene: -
CDR3nt: TGCAGCGTTGATCCGCATCAGGGGTACACCTTC
CDR3aa: CSVDPHQGYTF

j_gene: TRBJ1-1
v_gene: TRBV28
d_gene: TRBD1
CDR3nt: TGTGCCAGCCGGGACAGCGACATTTCTGAAGCTTTCTTT
CDR3aa: CASRDSDISEAFF

j_gene: TRBJ2-5
v_gene: TRBV5-1
d_gene: -
CDR3nt: TGCGCCAGCGCACTCGACAGGGTTGCGGGGGAGACCCAGTACTTC
CDR3aa: CASALDRVAGETQYF

j_gene: TRBJ1-1
v_gene: TRBV9
d_gene: -
CDR3nt: TGTGCCAGCAGCGTAGATTCGGGAAACACTGAAGCTTTCTTT
CDR3aa: CASSVDSGNTEAFF

j_gene: TRBJ2-1
v_gene: TRBV28
d_gene: TRBD1
CDR3nt: TGTGCCAGCAGTCCGATAAGGCGGACAGGGGGACCCAATGAGCAGTTCTTC
CDR3aa: CASSPIRRTGGPNEQFF

j_gene: TRBJ2-7
v_gene: TRBV5-6
d_gene: TRBD2
CDR3nt: TGTGCCAGTGGCGCAGGCCTAGCGGGCCACGAGCAGTACTTC
CDR3aa: CASGAGLAGHEQYF

j_gene: TRBJ1-1
v_gene: TRBV27
d_gene: -
CDR3nt: TGTGCCAGCAGTTTATCGCCGGGGAACACTGAAGCTTTCTTT
CDR3aa: CASSLSPGNTEAFF

j_gene: TRBJ1-1
v_gene: TRBV9
d_gene: -
CDR3nt: TGTGCCAGCAGCGTATTTACGGACACTGAAGCTTTCTTT
CDR3aa: CASSVFTDTEAFF

j_gene: TRBJ1-2
v_gene: TRBV6-5
d_gene: -
CDR3nt: TGTGCCAGCCGACCACCACAGCTTAACTATGGCTACACCTTC
CDR3aa: CASRPPQLNYGYTF

j_gene: TRBJ1-1
v_gene: TRBV5-4
d_gene: -
CDR3nt: TGTGCCAGCAGCTTGATAGGGGTGAACACTGAAGCTTTCTTT
CDR3aa: CASSLIGVNTEAFF

j_gene: TRBJ2-4
v_gene: TRBV5-6
d_gene: -
CDR3nt: TGTGCCAGCAGCGGGGGGGGCTTCGGGAACATTCAGTACTTC
CDR3aa: CASSGGGFGNIQYF

j_gene: TRBJ2-1
v_gene: TRBV2
d_gene: -
CDR3nt: TGTGCCAGCAGTGCTTACAATGAGCAGTTCTTC
CDR3aa: CASSAYNEQFF

j_gene: TRBJ2-7
v_gene: TRBV19
d_gene: TRBD2
CDR3nt: TGTGCCAGTAGTATAGCAGGGACTAGCGTCGACGAGCAGTACTTC
CDR3aa: CASSIAGTSVDEQYF

j_gene: TRBJ2-2
v_gene: TRBV7-9
d_gene: TRBD2
CDR3nt: TGTGCCAGCAGCTTAAGGGGCGGGGGGAACACCGGGGAGCTGTTTTTT
CDR3aa: CASSLRGGGNTGELFF

j_gene: TRBJ2-1
v_gene: TRBV6-5
d_gene: -
CDR3nt: TGTGCCAGCAGTATCGGTTCTAGCTCCTACAATGAGCAGTTCTTC
CDR3aa: CASSIGSSSYNEQFF

j_gene: TRBJ2-3
v_gene: TRBV7-2
d_gene: TRBD2
CDR3nt: TGTGCCAGCAGCTTATTGCTAGCGGGAGTGGATACGCAGTATTTT
CDR3aa: CASSLLLAGVDTQYF

j_gene: TRBJ2-1
v_gene: TRBV4-1
d_gene: TRBD2
CDR3nt: TGCGCCAGCAGACCCGGACTAGCGGGCAACAATGAGCAGTTCTTC
CDR3aa: CASRPGLAGNNEQFF

j_gene: TRBJ2-7
v_gene: TRBV19
d_gene: TRBD1
CDR3nt: TGTGCCAGTAGTGGCCGGGACAGGGTGTACGAGCAGTACTTC
CDR3aa: CASSGRDRVYEQYF

j_gene: TRBJ2-7
v_gene: TRBV27
d_gene: TRBD2
CDR3nt: TGTGCCAGCAGTTTCCTCGGGGAGGGCTCCTACGAGCAGTACTTC
CDR3aa: CASSFLGEGSYEQYF

j_gene: TRBJ1-1
v_gene: TRBV28
d_gene: TRBD1
CDR3nt: TGTGCCAGCAGCCCGCCAGGGGGCACTGAAGCTTTCTTT
CDR3aa: CASSPPGGTEAFF

j_gene: TRBJ2-1
v_gene: TRBV19
d_gene: TRBD2
CDR3nt: TGTGCCAGTAGTAGAGCGGGGGGGCCCTACAATGAGCAGTTCTTC
CDR3aa: CASSRAGGPYNEQFF

j_gene: TRBJ1-2
v_gene: TRBV7-2
d_gene: -
CDR3nt: TGTGCCAGCAGCTTAGCGCTGGCAGATGACTACACCTTC
CDR3aa: CASSLALADDYTF

j_gene: TRBJ1-1
v_gene: TRBV5-1
d_gene: TRBD1
CDR3nt: TGCGCCAGCAGCTTGTTACAGGGGGATGGCACTGAAGCTTTCTTT
CDR3aa: CASSLLQGDGTEAFF

j_gene: TRBJ1-1
v_gene: TRBV11-3
d_gene: -
CDR3nt: TGTGCCAGCAGCTTATTGGCCGGGGTGAACACTGAAGCTTTCTTT
CDR3aa: CASSLLAGVNTEAFF

j_gene: TRBJ2-7
v_gene: TRBV14
d_gene: TRBD2
CDR3nt: TGTGCCAGCAGCCCCACTAGCGGGAGTTTGTACGAGCAGTACTTC
CDR3aa: CASSPTSGSLYEQYF

j_gene: TRBJ2-5
v_gene: TRBV7-9
d_gene: TRBD2
CDR3nt: TGTGCCAGCAGCTTCGGGTTTGCTAGCGGGTCTTCGCGAGAGACCCAGTACTTC
CDR3aa: CASSFGFASGSSRETQYF

j_gene: TRBJ2-1
v_gene: TRBV10-3
d_gene: TRBD1
CDR3nt: TGTGCCATCGCCCTAGGGACAGGGGGCGATGAGCAGTTCTTC
CDR3aa: CAIALGTGGDEQFF

j_gene: TRBJ2-7
v_gene: TRBV11-3
d_gene: -
CDR3nt: TGTGCCAGCAGCCGGACAGCCACCGAGCAGTACTTC
CDR3aa: CASSRTATEQYF

j_gene: TRBJ2-1
v_gene: TRBV23-1
d_gene: -
CDR3nt: TGCGCCAGCAGTCAATTTCCGGGACTGGGAGACAATGAGCAGTTCTTC
CDR3aa: CASSQFPGLGDNEQFF

j_gene: TRBJ2-3
v_gene: TRBV6-1
d_gene: -
CDR3nt: TGTGCCAGCACTAGGACAGATACGCAGTATTTT
CDR3aa: CASTRTDTQYF

j_gene: TRBJ1-3
v_gene: TRBV10-3
d_gene: TRBD1
CDR3nt: TGTGCCATCAGACAGGGGGCCTCTGGAAACACCATATATTTT
CDR3aa: CAIRQGASGNTIYF

j_gene: TRBJ2-3
v_gene: TRBV25-1
d_gene: -
CDR3nt: TGTGCTACGACAGAGTCCATTAGCACAGATACGCAGTATTTT
CDR3aa: CATTESISTDTQYF

j_gene: TRBJ1-4
v_gene: TRBV29-1
d_gene: TRBD1
CDR3nt: TGCAGCGTTACCACAGGGGGCGCCGGCGAAAAACTGTTTTTT
CDR3aa: CSVTTGGAGEKLFF

j_gene: TRBJ1-4
v_gene: TRBV6-6
d_gene: TRBD1
CDR3nt: TGTGCCAGCAGTTACTCACCGGGACAGAGAAAGGCAAAACTGTTTTTT
CDR3aa: CASSYSPGQRKAKLFF

j_gene: TRBJ2-7
v_gene: TRBV5-1
d_gene: -
CDR3nt: TGCGCCAGCAGCGCCACTTTTCGAGAGCAGTACTTC
CDR3aa: CASSATFREQYF

j_gene: TRBJ2-7
v_gene: TRBV19
d_gene: TRBD1
CDR3nt: TGTGCCAGTAGTGTCTCCGGGACAGGGTATGGTCGCGAGCAGTACTTC
CDR3aa: CASSVSGTGYGREQYF

j_gene: TRBJ2-7
v_gene: TRBV10-2
d_gene: TRBD2
CDR3nt: TGCGCCAGTCGGACTAGCGGCTTGGTTGGAGAGCAGTACTTC
CDR3aa: CASRTSGLVGEQYF